Below, 27 T cell receptor beta chains from the same sample are listed, as sequenced in a study of shared clonotypes between healthy human individuals. Some clones are missing from TCRdb's copy, which holds only in-frame ones; the method was immunoSEQ multiplex PCR. This table has over a million clones, about 98.5% appearing once. Sequencing was performed on naive CD4+ T cells sorted from blood. The subset here: CD45RA+ positively selected. The receptors come from a man aged 25-45 years in good health.

J is TRBJ1-5 and V is TRBV6-1; D is ambiguous. Germline assignment: CDR1 MNHNS and CDR2 SASEGT. This CDR3 is built from 14 residues. Trimming cost V 8 bases and J 3 bases, with 14 bases left between them. CDR3 DNA: TGTGCCAGCCTTCAGGAACATTTCAATCAGCCCCAGCATTTT. Its protein is CASLQEHFNQPQHF.

This clone has just one count. V gene TRBV7-9 combines with J gene TRBJ2-7; TRBD2 matches 13 bases. This CDR3 is 15 amino acids long. Germline lookup yields CDR1 SEHNR and CDR2 FQNEAQ (reference sequence). The trim removed 5 bases at V and 6 bases at J, leaving 7 bases unmatched. The CDR3 DNA reads as TGTGCCAGCAGCCGACGGACTAGCGGGAGTTCCGAGCAGTACTTC. It is translated as CASSRRTSGSSEQYF.

The rearrangement uses TRBV7-9 and TRBJ1-4; D gene ambiguous. Trimming stripped 3 bases from V and 0 bases from J, with 8 bases between. The CDR3 is made up of 15 amino acids. CDR1 is SEHNR, CDR2 FQNEAQ, per germline (reference sequence). CDR3 sequence reads: CASSLYLATNEKLFF. CDR3 sequence (DNA): TGTGCCAGCAGCTTGTACCTTGCAACTAATGAAAAACTGTTTTTT.

The V gene is TRBV5-1, the J gene TRBJ2-7; D might be TRBD1 (6 bases). Germline V gene data show CDR1 as SGHRS and CDR2 as YFSETQ. V was shortened by 3 bases and J by 2 bases, with 24 bases between the two germline ends. The CDR3 is made up of 18 amino acids. As DNA, the CDR3 is TGCGCCAGCAGCTCTACATTTGTTGGGGACACCGGAACCTACGAGCAGTACTTC. It encodes CASSSTFVGDTGTYEQYF.

J is TRBJ2-7 and V is TRBV11-2; D is undetermined. Trimming stripped 5 bases from V and 6 bases from J, with 20 bases between. This CDR3 has 15 amino acids. The germline CDR1 and CDR2 sequences are SGHAT and FQNNGV. The DNA of the CDR3 is TGTGCCAGCAGCCACCCAGGACGGTTTGGGTTCGAGCAGTACTTC. Its protein is CASSHPGRFGFEQYF.

V and J are TRBV5-1 and TRBJ2-7, with D possibly TRBD2 on 5 matching bases. The CDR3 length is 13 residues. Germline CDR1 is SGHRS and CDR2 is YFSETQ. Trimming removed 5 bases from V and 2 bases from J, with 11 bases in between. The CDR3 protein is CASSKGLTYEQYF. The DNA for the CDR3 is TGCGCCAGCAGTAAAGGACTGACCTACGAGCAGTACTTC.

The gene calls are TRBV21-1 and TRBJ2-7; no DNA check was done on the table's D call, TRBD1. TRBV21-1 is a documented pseudogene. The CDR3 is 15 residues long. The CDR3 loop is CASLKKGTGGNEQYF. The DNA for the CDR3 is TGTGCCAGCCTCAAAAAAGGGACAGGGGGCAACGAGCAGTACTTC.

The rearrangement uses TRBV6-1 and TRBJ2-1, with 14 bases that match TRBD2. CDR1 and CDR2 from the germline V gene are MNHNS and SASEGT. This CDR3 is 15 amino acids long. V lost 5 bases and J lost 7; bases outside the gene matches: 4. The CDR3 region is CASSFGTSGRNEQFF. DNA of the CDR3: TGTGCCAGCAGTTTCGGGACTAGCGGGAGAAATGAGCAGTTCTTC.

V and J are TRBV7-3 and TRBJ2-5; the D gene is possibly TRBD1 (7 bases). CDR1 and CDR2 (germline): SGHTA, FQGTGA. The CDR3 loop spans 15 amino acids. V was shortened by 2 bases and J by 3 bases, with 13 bases between the two germline ends. The CDR3 coding sequence is TGTGCCAGCAGCTTAGCGGGACAGCCAGAAGAGACCCAGTACTTC. As protein: CASSLAGQPEETQYF.

This chain connects TRBV10-3 to TRBJ2-1; 8 positions match TRBD2. The V gene's germline CDR1 is ENHRY and CDR2 SYGVKD. V lost 4 bases and J lost 7; bases outside the gene matches: 0. This CDR3 region has 12 residues. The CDR3 region is CAISVAGNEQFF. The CDR3 DNA reads as TGTGCCATCAGTGTAGCGGGAAATGAGCAGTTCTTC.

The rearrangement links TRBV25-1 to TRBJ2-5; 7 bases are shared with TRBD1. Germline values: CDR1 MGHDK, CDR2 SYGVNS. This CDR3 contains 16 residues. The V gene end was trimmed by 4 bases and the J gene end by 7 bases; junction bases not matched to a gene: 15. The CDR3 DNA reads as TGTGCCAGCAGTGCCAAATCGACAGGGCCTAGGGGGACCCAGTACTTC. It specifies CASSAKSTGPRGTQYF.

The chain carries TRBV5-1 and TRBJ2-1; 15 nucleotides agree with TRBD2. Unmatched junction bases numbered 18, after V lost 4 bases and J lost 4 bases. CDR3 length: 21 amino acids. The V gene's germline CDR1 is SGHRS and CDR2 YFSETQ. This CDR3 reads CASSPTPGTAGLAGGYNEQFF. The CDR3 region has the DNA TGCGCCAGCAGCCCGACCCCCGGGACGGCCGGACTAGCGGGAGGGTACAATGAGCAGTTCTTC.

This clone has only one observation. The J gene is TRBJ2-4, the V gene TRBV18, with a possible D match to TRBD2 (7 bases). The germline CDR1 and CDR2 sequences are KGHSH and LQKENI. Trimming pared 3 bases from V and 2 bases from J, leaving 23 bases between. This CDR3 has 19 residues. CDR3 nucleotides: TGTGCCAGCTCACCCAAGTCTAACTGGGGGGGCAGTTCCAAAAACATTCAGTACTTC. It translates to CASSPKSNWGGSSKNIQYF.

This clone has just one count. V gene TRBV9 combines with J gene TRBJ2-1; 9 positions agree with TRBD2. The CDR3 extends over 17 amino acids. The trim removed 1 base at V and 4 bases at J, leaving 9 bases unmatched. Germline assignment: CDR1 SGDLS and CDR2 YYNGEE. CDR3 sequence: CASSVSPRLAAYNEQFF. CDR3 coding DNA: TGTGCCAGCAGCGTATCCCCTAGACTAGCGGCTTACAATGAGCAGTTCTTC.

The CDR3 DNA follows: TGTGCCAGCAGCGTAGCCGCCGACAGCCACCACAATGAGCAGTTCTTC. This gives the protein CASSVAADSHHNEQFF. The chain links TRBV9 to TRBJ2-1; weak D call: TRBD1 (5 bases). The CDR3 extends over 16 amino acids. Germline V gives CDR1 SGDLS, CDR2 YYNGEE. V shed 0 bases and J shed 5 bases, with 15 bases lying between them.

J is TRBJ2-1 and V is TRBV14; D call uncertain. The CDR3 sequence is 14 residues long. The V end was cut by 4 bases, the J end by 6 bases, with 13 bases between. CDR1 SGHDN and CDR2 FVKESK come from the germline V gene. The CDR3 sequence is CASSRPSPGNEQFF. DNA of the CDR3: TGTGCCAGCAGCCGCCCATCCCCTGGCAATGAGCAGTTCTTC.

CDR3 bases: TGCGCCAGCAGCTTGTGGGGAGGGGATGAGCAGTTCTTC. It translates to CASSLWGGDEQFF. The chain uses TRBV5-1 and TRBJ2-1, with TRBD2 matching 7 bases. Germline V gene data show CDR1 as SGHRS and CDR2 as YFSETQ. This CDR3 has 13 residues. V shed 1 base, J shed 8 bases, and the junction held 3 bases outside the gene matches.

Comments on this clone: The same CDR3 is also encoded by other DNA sequences in this sample. The chain couples TRBV18 to TRBJ2-7; 8 bases are a match to TRBD1. V lost 4 bases and J lost 0; bases outside the gene matches: 2. Looked up from germline, CDR1 is KGHSH and CDR2 is LQKENI. This CDR3 is built from 14 residues. CDR3 nucleotides: TGTGCCAGCTCACGGACAGGGAGCTCCTACGAGCAGTACTTC. Protein sequence: CASSRTGSSYEQYF.

This rearrangement joins TRBV6-1 to TRBJ2-7; D might be TRBD1 (5 bases). Trimming stripped 1 base from V and 0 bases from J, with 10 bases between. Germline V gene lookup returns CDR1 MNHNS and CDR2 SASEGT. The CDR3 sequence is 15 residues long. The CDR3 protein is CASSEVWQGSYEQYF. CDR3 DNA sequence: TGTGCCAGCAGTGAAGTCTGGCAGGGCTCCTACGAGCAGTACTTC.

V and J are TRBV5-1 and TRBJ1-4; D unclear. Germline lookup yields CDR1 SGHRS and CDR2 YFSETQ. This CDR3 region has 16 residues. Trimming removed 5 bases at V and 4 bases at J, with 18 bases between. CDR3 coding DNA: TGCGCCAGCAGTACCCGGGCGGGAGGCGTTAATGAAAAACTGTTTTTT. This encodes CASSTRAGGVNEKLFF.

The genes are TRBV11-2 and TRBJ2-7; 9 nucleotides line up with TRBD2. The CDR3 spans 15 residues. Germline CDR1 reads SGHAT; CDR2 reads FQNNGV. With V trimmed by 1 base and J by 3 bases, 4 bases remained unmatched. CDR3 sequence (DNA): TGTGCCAGCAGCTTAGGAGCGGGGGGCAGCTACGAGCAGTACTTC. Its translation: CASSLGAGGSYEQYF.

The chain recombines TRBV6-5 with TRBJ1-2; unclear D gene. The germline V gene encodes CDR1 MNHEY and CDR2 SVGAGI. The CDR3 covers 14 residues. Trimming removed 6 bases from V and 0 bases from J, with 11 bases in between. The CDR3 loop is CASSPVGANYGYTF. The CDR3 nucleotides read TGTGCCAGCAGCCCGGTCGGGGCTAACTATGGCTACACCTTC.

As regards this clone: Distinct nucleotide sequences in the sample also encode this CDR3. The chain carries TRBV5-4 and TRBJ2-5; 14 nucleotides match TRBD2. In germline, CDR1 is SGHNT, CDR2 YYREEE (reference sequence). This CDR3 region has 15 residues. The J segment lost 4 bases and the V segment lost 4 bases, leaving 3 bases of the junction unmatched. As DNA, the CDR3 is TGTGCCAGCAGCGTAGGACTAGCGGGAGGAGAGACCCAGTACTTC. Amino acids: CASSVGLAGGETQYF. The full variable domain, rest sourced from reference TRBV5-4 and TRBJ2-5, is ETGVTQSPTHLIKTRGQQVTLRCSSQSGHNTVSWYQQALGQGPQFIFQYYREEENGRGNFPPRFSGLQFPNYSSELNVNALELDDSALYLCASSVGLAGGETQYFGPGTRLLVL.

The gene calls are TRBV9 and TRBJ2-7, with TRBD1 matching over 7 bases. The germline gives CDR1 SGDLS, CDR2 YYNGEE. V dropped 4 bases and J dropped 4; count of bases not matched to a gene: 11. The CDR3 runs 15 residues. The CDR3, as DNA: TGTGCCAGCAGCCCCTTACCGGGACAGAATTACGAGCAGTACTTC. This encodes CASSPLPGQNYEQYF.

The chain employs TRBV6-5 and TRBJ2-5, with D perhaps TRBD2 (5 bases). V lost 2 bases, J lost 5 bases, and 12 bases lay in between. Germline CDR1 and CDR2: MNHEY and SVGAGI. The length of the CDR3 is 14 residues. This CDR3 is CASSYRDPAETQYF. In DNA, the CDR3 is TGTGCCAGCAGTTACCGGGATCCAGCGGAGACCCAGTACTTC.

V is TRBV7-9 and J is TRBJ2-2, with D perhaps TRBD2 (6 bases). Germline CDR1 and CDR2: SEHNR and FQNEAQ (reference sequence). With 4 bases removed from V and 4 bases from J, the gap between germline ends came to 7 bases. The CDR3 has 13 residues. CDR3: CASSSGGTGELFF. The CDR3 region has the DNA TGTGCCAGCAGCTCCGGGGGCACCGGGGAGCTGTTTTTT.

This chain connects TRBV9 to TRBJ2-3, with 14 positions matching TRBD2. Germline values: CDR1 SGDLS, CDR2 YYNGEE. V gave up 2 bases and J gave up 1 base; unmatched junction bases: 6. There are 18 residues in the CDR3. The CDR3 sequence is CASSVTSGRAARTDTQYF. The CDR3 coding sequence is TGTGCCAGCAGCGTGACTAGCGGGAGGGCCGCGCGCACAGATACGCAGTATTTT.